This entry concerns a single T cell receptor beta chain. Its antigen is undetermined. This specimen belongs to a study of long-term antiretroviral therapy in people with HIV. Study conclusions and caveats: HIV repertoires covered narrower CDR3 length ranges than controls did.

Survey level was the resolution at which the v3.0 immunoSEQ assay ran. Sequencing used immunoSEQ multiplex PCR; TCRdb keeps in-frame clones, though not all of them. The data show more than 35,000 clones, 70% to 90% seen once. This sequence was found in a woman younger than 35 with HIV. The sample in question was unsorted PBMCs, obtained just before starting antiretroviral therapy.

The CDR3 sequence: CASSPSLSSYEQYF. The CDR3 DNA sequence: TGTGCCAGCAGCCCCAGCCTGAGCTCCTACGAGCAGTACTTC. The rearrangement uses TRBV7-6 and TRBJ2-7; D ambiguous. V was clipped by 5 bases and J by 0 bases, with 11 bases between them. CDR1 is SGHVS, CDR2 FNYEAQ, per germline. The CDR3 extends over 14 amino acids.